The 21 T cell receptor beta chains below all came from one sample that was sequenced in a study of cytomegalovirus exposure and HLA in healthy donors. Method: immunoSEQ multiplex PCR; TCRdb's copy keeps in-frame clones and lacks some. There are roughly 220,000 clones in the sample; 80% to 85% occur only once, and about an eighth lies in the top ten. The sequencing input was PBMCs. The receptors originated from a woman aged 30 to 39 in good health and CMV-seropositive.

The gene calls are TRBV14 and TRBJ2-5; D may correspond to TRBD1 or TRBD2 (7 bases each). CDR3 length: 13 amino acids. Deletions cut 4 bases from V and 4 bases from J, with 10 bases between. The germline V gene has CDR1 SGHDN and CDR2 FVKESK. The CDR3 loop reads CASSLRGGETQYF. In DNA, the CDR3 is TGTGCCAGCAGCCTCAGGGGGGGAGAGACCCAGTACTTC.

CDR3 coding DNA: TGTGCCAGCAGCTTAGATAGCACAAAGCAGTTCTTC. Residues: CASSLDSTKQFF. The gene calls are TRBV11-3 and TRBJ2-1, with D hard to call. Germline V gives CDR1 SGHNT, CDR2 YENEEA. This CDR3 region has 12 residues. Trimming stripped 0 bases from V and 11 bases from J, with 8 bases between.

The chain carries TRBV11-2 and TRBJ1-2, with unresolved D. The germline V and J ends were trimmed by 1 base and 2 bases, with 8 bases remaining between them. The germline gives CDR1 SGHAT, CDR2 FQNNGV. The CDR3 covers 14 residues. The CDR3 region has the DNA TGTGCCAGCAGCTTAGGTTGGCAGAACTATGGCTACACCTTC. Amino acids: CASSLGWQNYGYTF.

The rearrangement joins TRBV28 to TRBJ1-2; D uncertain. The CDR3 loop spans 12 amino acids. CDR1 MDHEN and CDR2 SYDVKM come from the germline V gene. The ends were cut back, 5 bases at V and 8 bases at J, with 12 bases in the middle. The chain's CDR3 is CASSLDLRGYTF. The CDR3 coding sequence is TGTGCCAGCAGTCTGGACCTGCGGGGCTACACCTTC.

The chain carries TRBV5-1 and TRBJ1-4; D gene uncertain. This CDR3 spans 17 amino acids. Trimming removed 1 base at V and 0 bases at J, with 13 bases between. From germline, CDR1 is SGHRS and CDR2 YFSETQ. The CDR3 sequence: CASSLMARGATNEKLFF. DNA for the CDR3: TGCGCCAGCAGCTTGATGGCACGGGGAGCAACTAATGAAAAACTGTTTTTT.

This clone was recorded only once. The chain carries TRBV2 and TRBJ2-1, with unresolved D. The germline V gene encodes CDR1 SNHLY and CDR2 FYNNEI. The CDR3 extends over 13 amino acids. Trimming shortened V by 7 bases and J by 0 bases, and 7 bases separated the two germline ends. The CDR3 region is CASNTRSYNEQFF. CDR3 sequence (DNA): TGTGCCAGCAACACCCGCTCCTACAATGAGCAGTTCTTC.

The chain employs TRBV2 and TRBJ2-7; tentatively, D is TRBD2 (5 bases). Germline CDR1 SNHLY, CDR2 FYNNEI. V gave up 5 bases and J gave up 0 bases, with 14 bases separating them. The CDR3 totals 15 residues. The CDR3, as DNA: TGTGCCAGCAGTCAAAAAGCGGCTGTCTCCTACGAGCAGTACTTC. It translates to CASSQKAAVSYEQYF.

V is TRBV28 and J is TRBJ1-5; D ambiguous. Germline V gene lookup returns CDR1 MDHEN and CDR2 SYDVKM. Between the trimmed V and J ends, which lost 5 bases and 0 bases, there was a span of 5 bases. The CDR3 has 13 amino acids. DNA of the CDR3: TGTGCCAGCAGTAGGACTAGCAATCAGCCCCAGCATTTT. Translated, it gives CASSRTSNQPQHF.

This chain links TRBV4-1 with TRBJ2-1, with D perhaps assigned TRBD1 or TRBD2 (5 bases each). The CDR3 consists of 16 residues. CDR1 MGHRA and CDR2 YSYEKL come from the germline V gene. Trimming removed 4 bases from V and 12 bases from J, with 25 bases in between. The CDR3 region is CASSPPRDSGPFWQFF. The DNA for the CDR3 is TGCGCCAGCAGCCCGCCCCGAGACAGCGGTCCTTTTTGGCAGTTCTTC.

V gene TRBV11-2 combines with J gene TRBJ1-1, with D tentatively TRBD1 (5 bases). Germline V gene data show CDR1 as SGHAT and CDR2 as FQNNGV. The V gene lost 5 bases and the J gene lost 1 base, with 17 bases spanning the gap. This CDR3 is built from 16 residues. This CDR3 reads CASSIRPGTENTEAFF. Here the CDR3 DNA reads TGTGCCAGCAGCATAAGGCCCGGGACGGAGAACACTGAAGCTTTCTTT.

The V and J genes are TRBV2 and TRBJ2-2; 7 nucleotides align to TRBD2. Germline CDR1 is SNHLY and CDR2 is FYNNEI. The CDR3 runs to 15 residues. V was pared by 6 bases and J by 3 bases, with 7 bases of the junction left unmatched. The CDR3 loop is CASSTPAGDTGELFF. The CDR3 nucleotides are TGTGCCAGCAGCACCCCCGCGGGAGACACCGGGGAGCTGTTTTTT.

This clone has only a few counts. The rearrangement links TRBV6-5 to TRBJ1-1; maybe TRBD1 (6 bases). V was pared by 0 bases and J by 5 bases, with 13 bases between. From germline, CDR1 is MNHEY and CDR2 SVGAGI. The CDR3 has 15 amino acids. The CDR3 region has the DNA TGTGCCAGCAGTTACTCGACTCAGGGGTGGACTGAAGCTTTCTTT. Its translation: CASSYSTQGWTEAFF.

This rearrangement joins TRBV9 to TRBJ2-6; no clear D gene. The CDR3 covers 16 residues. Trimming took off 0 bases at V and 0 bases at J, with 7 bases between the two ends. The germline V gene encodes CDR1 SGDLS and CDR2 YYNGEE. CDR3 residues: CASSVGVPSGANVLTF. The DNA for the CDR3 is TGTGCCAGCAGCGTAGGGGTCCCCTCTGGGGCCAACGTCCTGACTTTC.

In its sample, this clone was seen a few times. The rearrangement uses TRBV30 and TRBJ2-3; 7 bases map to TRBD1. CDR3 length: 14 residues. Trimming removed 0 bases from V and 6 bases from J; junction bases left unmatched: 6. CDR1 is GTSNPN and CDR2 is SVGIG in the germline V gene (reference sequence). This CDR3 is CAWSVTWGQDTQYF. CDR3 nucleotide sequence: TGTGCCTGGAGTGTCACTTGGGGACAGGATACGCAGTATTTT.

The rearrangement joins TRBV27 to TRBJ1-1; D perhaps matches TRBD1 (6 bases). CDR3 size: 15 residues. V was trimmed by 6 bases and J by 1 base, leaving 15 bases between them. Germline values: CDR1 MNHEY, CDR2 SMNVEV (reference sequence). In DNA form, the CDR3 reads TGTGCCAGCAGACAAGGCGGGACAAGGAACACTGAAGCTTTCTTT. As protein: CASRQGGTRNTEAFF.

This clone was seen repeatedly, ten times or more. V is TRBV9 and J is TRBJ2-7, with 8 bases fitting TRBD2. The CDR3 totals 15 residues. Germline CDR1 is SGDLS and CDR2 is YYNGEE. Germline trimming cut 4 bases from V and 2 bases from J; bases unmatched to any gene: 8. The CDR3 nucleotides read TGTGCCAGCAGCTCGGGGGGGGACGGTACCTACGAGCAGTACTTC. Its protein product is CASSSGGDGTYEQYF.

The rearrangement links TRBV30 to TRBJ1-4, with a tentative D call TRBD1 (6 bases). This CDR3 comprises 14 residues. Trimming left V 2 bases short and J 7 bases short, with 14 bases between. CDR1 is GTSNPN, CDR2 SVGIG, per germline (reference sequence). The CDR3 DNA sequence: TGTGCCTGGAGTCCAGGGGTAGTTGGTGAAAAACTGTTTTTT. Residues: CAWSPGVVGEKLFF. The variable domain in full, with the rest retrieved from reference TRBV30 and TRBJ1-4, is SQTIHQWPATLVQPVGSPLSLECTVEGTSNPNLYWYRQAAGRGLQLLFYSVGIGQISSEVPQNLSASRPQDRQFILSSKKLLLSDSGFYLCAWSPGVVGEKLFFGSGTQLSVL.

This chain joins TRBV30 and TRBJ1-2, with D uncertain. The CDR3 is 11 amino acids. The germline V gene encodes CDR1 GTSNPN and CDR2 SVGIG (reference sequence). Trimming took 5 bases from V and 5 from J, leaving 9 bases between them. CDR3 sequence (DNA): TGTGCCTGGCAGACTAGTTATGGCTACACCTTC. Translation: CAWQTSYGYTF.

This chain uses TRBV2 with TRBJ2-3; 7 bases map to TRBD2. Trimming removed 8 bases from V and 1 base from J; junction bases left unmatched: 3. From germline, CDR1 is SNHLY and CDR2 FYNNEI. CDR3 length: 13 residues. This chain's CDR3 is CASGGEGTDTQYF. The CDR3 bases are TGTGCCAGCGGGGGGGAGGGCACAGATACGCAGTATTTT.

The chain uses TRBV6-5 and TRBJ1-5; D is unresolved. The CDR3 sequence is 13 residues long. Deletions cut 6 bases from V and 5 bases from J, with 11 bases between. CDR1 MNHEY and CDR2 SVGAGI come from the germline V gene. As DNA, the CDR3 is TGTGCCAGCAGGTTTAATAGGGATCAGCCCCAGCATTTT. Translated: CASRFNRDQPQHF.

The chain recombines TRBV9 with TRBJ1-4, with D perhaps TRBD1 (5 bases). Per the germline V gene, CDR1 is SGDLS and CDR2 is YYNGEE. This CDR3 is 15 amino acids long. V was cut by 1 base and J by 4 bases, with 11 bases left in between. The CDR3: CASSVQGFDNEKLFF. The CDR3 nucleotides are TGTGCCAGCAGCGTACAGGGCTTTGATAATGAAAAACTGTTTTTT. Combining the CDR3 with reference TRBV9 and TRBJ1-4 gives the whole variable domain DSGVTQTPKHLITATGQRVTLRCSPRSGDLSVYWYQQSLDQGLQFLIQYYNGEERAKGNILERFSAQQFPDLHSELNLSSLELGDSALYFCASSVQGFDNEKLFFGSGTQLSVL.